Below, one TCR beta chain is given with its context. It lacks a known antigen. Per-nucleotide qualities are absent, and no much larger clonotype sits a single base away. Genomic DNA was extracted from sorted cells for sequencing of the TCRbeta CDR3 region. TCRbeta CDR3 regions were sequenced using the immunoSEQ Assay. The clones in this table, taken by TCRdb from immuneACCESS, are in-frame only. Not every clone is retained; where verified, under half of the shortfall comes from an unresolved V gene, and the cause of the rest is unknown. The sample includes about 49,000 clones, with about four fifths observed a single time. Approximately 5.8% of the sample is held by the ten biggest clonotypes. The CDR3, cysteine through phenylalanine, is 15 amino acids long. Just CDR3 DNA is preserved here, 45 bases in frame from base 1. Between the V and J ends, shortened by 2 bases and 5 bases respectively, the junction contains 14 bases. Based on the germline V gene, the CDR1 and CDR2 sequences are LGHNA and YNFKEQ.

This specimen comes from a study of OX40 agonist ivuxolimab in advanced cancers. Context from the whole study: Ivuxolimab was an agonistic, fully human IgG2 monoclonal antibody directed against OX40 (CD134), a costimulatory receptor. Intravenous ivuxolimab was administered to patients every 2 weeks at six dose levels: 0.01, 0.1, 0.3, 1.5, 3 and 10 mg/kg. Among the roughly 52 dose-escalation patients, about 19 had hepatocellular carcinoma, 15 or so melanoma, 9 renal cell carcinoma and 9 head and neck cancer. In the dose-escalation cohort, approximately 80% of patients were male, and the mean age was around 60 years with a range of roughly 20 to 85. Prior anti-PD-1, anti-PD-L1 or anti-CTLA-4 therapy was permitted, and about 40% of dose-escalation patients had received checkpoint inhibitors. Partial responses were achieved by three dose-escalation patients, of whom one had hepatocellular carcinoma and two had cutaneous melanoma. The point of sequencing TCRbeta in the periphery was to test whether ivuxolimab changed TCR sequence diversity and drove clonal T-cell expansion. The paper reports the monotherapy dose-escalation portion (N = 52 patients) of the phase I ivuxolimab trial.

Study-level results and caveats: In partial responders in the 0.1-3.0 mg/kg groups, normalized peripheral clonal expansion was found to be among the lowest, especially among CD8+ T cells. At doses of 0.1 to 3.0 mg/kg, clonal expansion of both CD4+ and CD8+ blood T cells was observed from baseline to week 6. After ivuxolimab, more expanded clones were found on average in CD8+ T cells than in CD4+ T cells. Low levels of normalized T-cell clonal expansion were also seen in some patients who did not respond. The antigen specificity of the peripheral T cells that underwent clonal expansion was not determined.

The trial excluded patients who had a history of autoimmune disease or who were on systemic immunosuppression. Peripheral blood for TCR sequencing was collected from all dose cohorts at baseline, on cycle 4 day 1, and on cycle 7 day 1. Samples came from an open-label, multicenter, first-in-human phase I dose-escalation trial of ivuxolimab. Adults with locally advanced or metastatic head and neck squamous cell, hepatocellular, melanoma or renal cell carcinoma were enrolled in the trial. CD4+ and CD8+ T cells were sorted separately from peripheral blood before TCR sequencing. The sequences come from CD4+ or CD8+ T cells sorted from blood, collected in a trial of the OX40 agonist ivuxolimab. The receptor comes from an adult with an advanced solid tumor such as melanoma, head and neck, liver or kidney cancer. The chain is assembled from TRBV4-2 and TRBJ2-3, with TRBD2 as a weak D call on 6 bases. The sequenced DNA is TGTGCCAGCAGCCAACAGGCCTTCGGGGGAGATACGCAGTATTTT. This gives the protein CASSQQAFGGDTQYF.